These 25 T cell receptor beta chains came from one sample sequenced in a study of T cells in localized non-small cell lung cancer. Assay: immunoSEQ multiplex PCR; the TCRdb copy retains only in-frame clones and omits some. The table includes roughly 8,000 clones, about 90% detected once. This specimen was peripheral blood mononuclear cells, taken before any cancer treatment. The receptors derive from a male donor aged 60 or older with stage II lung adenocarcinoma.

The rearrangement uses TRBV18 and TRBJ1-1, with a weak D call TRBD1 (6 bases). CDR1 KGHSH and CDR2 LQKENI come from the germline V gene. The germline V and J ends were trimmed by 1 base and 1 base, with 13 bases remaining between them. This CDR3 region has 16 residues. As DNA, the CDR3 is TGTGCCAGCTCACCACAACAGGGTAGCCAGAACACTGAAGCTTTCTTT. Its translation: CASSPQQGSQNTEAFF.

The chain has TRBV6-1 and TRBJ1-2; D may be TRBD1 (5 bases). The V end lost 6 bases, the J end lost 5 bases, and 19 bases lay between the germline ends. Germline V gives CDR1 MNHNS, CDR2 SASEGT. The CDR3 length is 15 residues. The CDR3 DNA reads TGTGCCAGCAGCAGTGCCGAAACGGGGGAATATGGCTACACCTTC. This codes for CASSSAETGEYGYTF.

This chain links TRBV19 with TRBJ1-2; D uncertain. The CDR3 is made up of 13 amino acids. Germline CDR1 reads LNHDA; CDR2 reads SQIVND (reference sequence). V lost 3 bases, J lost 2 bases, and 7 bases lay in between. The CDR3 bases are TGTGCCAGTAGTATTGACGGGAACTATGGCTACACCTTC. The encoded protein is CASSIDGNYGYTF.

In this sample, this clone turned up a few times. The chain recombines TRBV6-5 with TRBJ1-2, with D perhaps TRBD1 (5 bases). CDR3 length: 12 residues. Germline V gives CDR1 MNHEY, CDR2 SVGAGI. Between the trimmed V and J ends, which lost 2 bases and 7 bases, there was a span of 8 bases. CDR3: CASSYQGSGYTF. Written as DNA, the CDR3 is TGTGCCAGCAGTTACCAGGGTTCTGGCTACACCTTC.

This clone was detected once. V usage is TRBV5-1 and J usage is TRBJ2-2; D possibly uses TRBD1 or TRBD2 (5 bases each). Trimming removed 5 bases at V and 3 bases at J, with 11 bases between. Germline CDR1 SGHRS, CDR2 YFSETQ. This CDR3 is built from 14 residues. For the CDR3, the DNA is TGCGCCAGCAGTGGGACGGGCGACACCGGGGAGCTGTTTTTT. The encoded protein is CASSGTGDTGELFF.

The V and J genes are TRBV30 and TRBJ1-3; no firm D call. This CDR3 has 12 amino acids. Germline V gives CDR1 GTSNPN, CDR2 SVGIG (reference sequence). Trimming cost V 0 bases and J 7 bases, with 7 bases left between them. The CDR3 sequence: CAWSVIDNTIYF. The CDR3, as DNA: TGTGCCTGGAGTGTAATAGACAACACCATATATTTT.

The rearrangement joins TRBV7-8 to TRBJ2-1; D gene uncertain. CDR3 size: 13 residues. V was shortened by 6 bases and J by 5 bases, with 11 bases between the two germline ends. Germline V gives CDR1 SGHVS, CDR2 FQNEAQ. The CDR3 sequence is CASRNPNDNEQFF. CDR3 nucleotides: TGTGCCAGCAGAAACCCCAATGACAATGAGCAGTTCTTC.

The CDR3 DNA follows: TGTGCCAGCAGCTCCCGGGGAGCGGGGGGGTACAATGAGCAGTTCTTC. It encodes CASSSRGAGGYNEQFF. The V and J genes are TRBV7-2 and TRBJ2-1; 10 positions match TRBD2. CDR3 length: 16 residues. CDR1 is SGHTA, CDR2 FQGNSA, per germline. The trim removed 4 bases at V and 4 bases at J, leaving 7 bases unmatched.

The rearrangement joins TRBV6-6 to TRBJ1-1; weak D call: TRBD1 (6 bases). Trimming left V 3 bases short and J 0 bases short, with 14 bases between. The germline gives CDR1 MNHNY, CDR2 SVGAGI (reference sequence). This CDR3 comprises 16 residues. This chain's CDR3 is CASSYYRASMNTEAFF. The CDR3 DNA reads as TGTGCCAGCAGTTATTACAGGGCTTCTATGAACACTGAAGCTTTCTTT.

V gene TRBV9 combines with J gene TRBJ2-2, with TRBD1 matching 7 bases. V was clipped by 0 bases and J by 4 bases; unmatched bases: 6. Germline CDR1 SGDLS, CDR2 YYNGEE. CDR3 length: 16 amino acids. CDR3 in amino acids: CASSVAGTVFTGELFF. As DNA, the CDR3 is TGTGCCAGCAGCGTAGCGGGGACAGTGTTCACCGGGGAGCTGTTTTTT.

This sequence joins TRBV6-5 and TRBJ1-2, with 7 positions matching TRBD1. This CDR3 has 14 amino acids. V lost 6 bases and J lost 7; bases outside the gene matches: 11. Germline V gene data show CDR1 as MNHEY and CDR2 as SVGAGI. The CDR3 DNA reads as TGTGCCAGCAGACCGACAGGGACTCCAGGTGGCTACACCTTC. Translation gives CASRPTGTPGGYTF.

This clone has just a few counts. This sequence joins TRBV27 and TRBJ1-6; the D is unclear. The CDR3 is 14 amino acids. CDR1 is MNHEY and CDR2 is SMNVEV in the germline V gene (reference sequence). V lost 1 base and J 11 bases, leaving 12 bases between the germline ends. The chain's CDR3 is CASSLYTGIAPLHF. The DNA of the CDR3 is TGTGCCAGCAGTTTATACACCGGGATAGCACCCCTCCACTTT.

This sequence joins TRBV27 and TRBJ1-1; D remains unclear. The V and J ends lost 2 bases and 0 bases respectively, with 7 bases between them. The CDR3 is 14 amino acids. Germline V gives CDR1 MNHEY, CDR2 SMNVEV (reference sequence). CDR3 nucleotide sequence: TGTGCCAGCAGTTTAAGGCGGTTGAACACTGAAGCTTTCTTT. This codes for CASSLRRLNTEAFF.

This rearrangement joins TRBV30 to TRBJ1-6; perhaps TRBD1 as D (5 bases). Trimming took 0 bases from V and 9 from J, leaving 9 bases between them. CDR1 is GTSNPN and CDR2 is SVGIG in the germline V gene (reference sequence). This CDR3 contains 13 residues. CDR3 bases: TGTGCCTGGAGTGTAGGGGAGGGTTCACCCCTCCACTTT. Encoded protein: CAWSVGEGSPLHF.

The rearrangement joins TRBV9 to TRBJ1-6, with D possibly being TRBD1 (6 bases). The V gene's germline CDR1 is SGDLS and CDR2 YYNGEE. Trimming pared 4 bases from V and 10 bases from J, leaving 21 bases between. CDR3 length equals 16 residues. The CDR3 DNA is TGTGCCAGCAGCCCCCGGGGGGGGCAGGGGAGGTCACCCCTCCACTTT. It encodes CASSPRGGQGRSPLHF.

The V gene is TRBV7-6, the J gene TRBJ2-5; D gene ambiguous. The germline V and J ends were trimmed by 4 bases and 2 bases, with 23 bases remaining between them. The CDR3 is made up of 18 amino acids. The V gene's germline CDR1 is SGHVS and CDR2 FNYEAQ. CDR3 DNA: TGTGCCAGCAGCTCTCCCGTGTTGGCCGGTACGGATCAAGAGACCCAGTACTTC. This codes for CASSSPVLAGTDQETQYF.

This clone occurred a few times. The chain recombines TRBV2 with TRBJ1-1; D might be TRBD1 (5 bases). V lost 8 bases to trimming and J lost 0 bases, with 10 bases between them. CDR1 is SNHLY, CDR2 FYNNEI, per germline. The CDR3 contains 13 residues. The CDR3 DNA is TGTGCCAGCCCCTCGGGGGTGAACACTGAAGCTTTCTTT. The encoded protein is CASPSGVNTEAFF.

V is TRBV7-2 and J is TRBJ1-5; weak D call: TRBD1 (6 bases). Trimming stripped 2 bases from V and 3 bases from J, with 11 bases between. Germline CDR1 and CDR2: SGHTA and FQGNSA. The CDR3 runs 15 residues. The CDR3 is CASSLSGGPNQPQHF. DNA of the CDR3: TGTGCCAGCAGCTTAAGCGGGGGCCCCAATCAGCCCCAGCATTTT.

V usage is TRBV11-2 and J usage is TRBJ1-6; D might be TRBD1 (5 bases). The V end lost 7 bases, the J end lost 0 bases, and 19 bases lay between the germline ends. The CDR3 is 18 residues long. The germline V gene encodes CDR1 SGHAT and CDR2 FQNNGV. This CDR3 reads CASTYGRGGSSYNSPLHF. CDR3 DNA sequence: TGTGCCAGCACCTATGGGCGGGGGGGATCCTCCTATAATTCACCCCTCCACTTT. Supplemented by reference TRBV11-2 and TRBJ1-6, the full variable domain reads EAGVAQSPRYKIIEKRQSVAFWCNPISGHATLYWYQQILGQGPKLLIQFQNNGVVDDSQLPKDRFSAERLKGVDSTLKIQPAKLEDSAVYLCASTYGRGGSSYNSPLHFGNGTRLTVT.

This sequence joins TRBV9 and TRBJ2-5; the D gene is possibly TRBD2 (5 bases). Trimming removed 0 bases at V and 5 bases at J, with 14 bases between. Germline CDR1 and CDR2: SGDLS and YYNGEE. The CDR3 spans 15 residues. This chain's CDR3 is CASSVDLATAETQYF. In DNA form, the CDR3 reads TGTGCCAGCAGCGTAGATCTAGCTACTGCGGAGACCCAGTACTTC. The variable domain in full, with the rest retrieved from reference TRBV9 and TRBJ2-5, is DSGVTQTPKHLITATGQRVTLRCSPRSGDLSVYWYQQSLDQGLQFLIQYYNGEERAKGNILERFSAQQFPDLHSELNLSSLELGDSALYFCASSVDLATAETQYFGPGTRLLVL.

V is TRBV6-5 and J is TRBJ2-7; D not certain. The CDR3 has 14 amino acids. Germline CDR1 and CDR2: MNHEY and SVGAGI. Trimming cost V 2 bases and J 3 bases, with 11 bases left between them. The CDR3 loop is CASSYAGKGYEQYF. CDR3 DNA sequence: TGTGCCAGCAGTTACGCAGGAAAAGGCTACGAGCAGTACTTC.

The chain combines TRBV6-1 with TRBJ1-5; no definite D call. V was pared by 7 bases and J by 5 bases, with 6 bases between. Germline V gene data show CDR1 as MNHNS and CDR2 as SASEGT. The CDR3 runs 11 residues. CDR3 region: CASNRDQPQHF. CDR3 DNA sequence: TGTGCCAGCAATCGGGATCAGCCCCAGCATTTT.

V usage is TRBV15 and J usage is TRBJ2-1, with TRBD2 as a possible D gene (5 bases). CDR3 length: 17 residues. Germline V gene lookup returns CDR1 LNHNV and CDR2 YYDKDF (reference sequence). V lost 3 bases and J lost 0, with 15 bases in between. The CDR3 DNA reads TGTGCCACCAGCAGGGGCGGGCAGTCTAGCTCCTACAATGAGCAGTTCTTC. Its translation is CATSRGGQSSSYNEQFF.

The chain joins TRBV29-1 to TRBJ2-5; 8 bases line up with TRBD2. This CDR3 spans 11 amino acids. V dropped 7 bases and J dropped 5; count of bases not matched to a gene: 3. Germline values: CDR1 SQVTM, CDR2 ANQGSEA. The CDR3 nucleotides read TGCAGCGCCAGACTAGCGGAGACCCAGTACTTC. Its translation is CSARLAETQYF.

This sequence joins TRBV7-2 and TRBJ1-6, with a possible D match to TRBD1 (5 bases). V was pared by 0 bases and J by 12 bases, with 18 bases between. This CDR3 is built from 16 residues. The germline gives CDR1 SGHTA, CDR2 FQGNSA. The CDR3 coding sequence is TGTGCCAGCAGCTTAGCGGGCGGGGGTGAGGGGAAACCCCTCCACTTT. The encoded protein is CASSLAGGGEGKPLHF.